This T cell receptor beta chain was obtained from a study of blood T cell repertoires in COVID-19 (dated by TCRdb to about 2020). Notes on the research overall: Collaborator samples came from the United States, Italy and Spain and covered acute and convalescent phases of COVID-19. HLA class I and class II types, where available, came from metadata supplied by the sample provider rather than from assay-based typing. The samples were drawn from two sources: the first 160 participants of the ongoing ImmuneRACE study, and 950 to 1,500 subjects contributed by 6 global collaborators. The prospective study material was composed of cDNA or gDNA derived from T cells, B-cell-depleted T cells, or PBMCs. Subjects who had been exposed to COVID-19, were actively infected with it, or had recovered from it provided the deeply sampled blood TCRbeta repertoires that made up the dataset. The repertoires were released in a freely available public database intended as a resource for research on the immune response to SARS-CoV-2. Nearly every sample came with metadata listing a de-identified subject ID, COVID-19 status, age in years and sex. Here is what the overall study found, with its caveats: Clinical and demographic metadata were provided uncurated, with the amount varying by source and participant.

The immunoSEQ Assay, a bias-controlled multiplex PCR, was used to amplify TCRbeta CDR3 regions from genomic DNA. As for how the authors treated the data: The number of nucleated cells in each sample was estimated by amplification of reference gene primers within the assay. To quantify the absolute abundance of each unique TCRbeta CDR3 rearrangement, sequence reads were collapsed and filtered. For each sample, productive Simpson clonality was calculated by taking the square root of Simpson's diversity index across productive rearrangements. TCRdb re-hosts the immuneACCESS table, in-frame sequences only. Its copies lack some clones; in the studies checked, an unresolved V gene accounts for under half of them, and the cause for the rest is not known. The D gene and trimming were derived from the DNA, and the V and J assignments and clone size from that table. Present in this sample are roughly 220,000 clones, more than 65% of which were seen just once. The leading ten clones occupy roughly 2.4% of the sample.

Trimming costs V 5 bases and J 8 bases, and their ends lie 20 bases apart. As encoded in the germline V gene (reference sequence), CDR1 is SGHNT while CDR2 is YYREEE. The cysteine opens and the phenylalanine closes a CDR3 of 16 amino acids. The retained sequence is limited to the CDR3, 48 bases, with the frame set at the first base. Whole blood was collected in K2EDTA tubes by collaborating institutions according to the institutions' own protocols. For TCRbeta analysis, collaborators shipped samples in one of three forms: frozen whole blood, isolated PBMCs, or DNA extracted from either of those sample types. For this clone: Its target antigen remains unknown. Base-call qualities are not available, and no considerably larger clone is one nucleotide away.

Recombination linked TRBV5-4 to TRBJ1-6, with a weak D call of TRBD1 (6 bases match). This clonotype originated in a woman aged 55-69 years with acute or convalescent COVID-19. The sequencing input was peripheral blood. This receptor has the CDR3 CASRLSIRGRDSPLHF. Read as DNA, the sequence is TGTGCCAGCAGACTCAGTATCAGGGGCAGGGATTCACCCCTCCACTTT.